The next 15 T cell receptor beta chains were all read from a single sample in a study of T cell responses to AZD1222 COVID-19 vaccine. Repertoires were generated with immunoSEQ multiplex PCR, while TCRdb's copy carries only in-frame clones and drops some. The repertoire has 150,000 to 180,000 clones, 70% to 90% of them found once; the top ten carry under 8%. Sequenced here: peripheral blood, sampled after recovery from COVID-19. Source of these receptors: an adult who had recovered from COVID-19.

The chain uses TRBV7-8 and TRBJ2-5; perhaps TRBD2 as D (6 bases). The CDR3 loop spans 16 amino acids. Trimming cost V 7 bases and J 7 bases, with 25 bases left between them. Germline V gene data show CDR1 as SGHVS and CDR2 as FQNEAQ. The CDR3 reads CASKFLTGLEEVTQYF. The CDR3 region has the DNA TGTGCCAGCAAATTTCTTACGGGACTGGAAGAGGTGACCCAGTACTTC.

This clone was seen just once. The V call is TRBV7-2, the J call TRBJ2-5, with 7 bases that match TRBD1. The CDR3 is 17 residues long. J gave up 5 bases and V 1 base, and 13 bases lay outside the gene matches. Germline CDR1 reads SGHTA; CDR2 reads FQGNSA. CDR3 in amino acids: CASSLGQLDRWRETQYF. The DNA for the CDR3 is TGTGCCAGCAGCTTAGGCCAACTGGACAGGTGGCGGGAGACCCAGTACTTC.

V gene TRBV4-3 combines with J gene TRBJ2-5, with 8 bases identical to TRBD1. There are 16 residues in the CDR3. Germline V CDR1 and CDR2: LGHNA, YSLEER. With 1 base clipped from V and 5 bases from J, the junction kept 9 bases outside the gene matches. The CDR3 DNA is TGCGCCAGCAGCCAAGGCTCAGGGGGCCCGGGGGAGACCCAGTACTTC. Its translation is CASSQGSGGPGETQYF.

The chain combines TRBV12-3 or TRBV12-4 with TRBJ2-5, with D tentatively TRBD1 or TRBD2 (5 bases each). Trimming removed 5 bases at V and 5 bases at J, with 12 bases between. The CDR3 contains 13 residues. The CDR3 DNA follows: TGTGCCAGCAGTCGGGACCTCGGGGAGACCCAGTACTTC. This sequence encodes CASSRDLGETQYF.

The gene calls are TRBV5-6 and TRBJ2-1; D tentatively fits TRBD1 or TRBD2 (6 bases each). Germline V lookup: CDR1 SGHDT, CDR2 YYEEEE. V was clipped by 2 bases and J by 4 bases, with 16 bases between them. The CDR3 covers 16 residues. Here the CDR3 reads CASSFRGAIRYNEQFF. For the CDR3, the DNA is TGTGCCAGCAGCTTTAGGGGGGCAATCCGATACAATGAGCAGTTCTTC. The full variable domain, in which reference TRBV5-6 and TRBJ2-1 provide the parts outside the CDR3, is DAGVTQSPTHLIKTRGQQVTLRCSPKSGHDTVSWYQQALGQGPQFIFQYYEEEERQRGNFPDRFSGHQFPNYSSELNVNALLLGDSALYLCASSFRGAIRYNEQFFGPGTRLTVL.

On this clone itself: An end of the junction differs from the germline gene, which may be a read error. The genes are TRBV5-1 and TRBJ1-1; 8 nucleotides agree with TRBD1. The V gene's germline CDR1 is SGHRS and CDR2 YFSETQ. This CDR3 region has 20 residues. The CDR3 here is CASNLGGFRVDRDRRTEAFF. The CDR3 region has the DNA TGCGCCAGCAACTTGGGGGGATTCCGGGTGGACAGGGACCGTCGGACTGAAGCTTTCTTT.

The table lists this clone with a few counts. The chain combines TRBV27 with TRBJ2-7; no clear D gene. The V and J ends lost 5 bases and 1 base respectively, with 12 bases between them. This CDR3 region has 14 residues. CDR1 and CDR2 (germline): MNHEY, SMNVEV (reference sequence). DNA of the CDR3: TGTGCCAGCAGTGCCCAGCTATTTTCCTACGAGCAGTACTTC. This encodes CASSAQLFSYEQYF.

Only one count was recorded for this clone. The J gene is TRBJ1-3, the V gene TRBV6-1; no firm D call. V was pared by 0 bases and J by 0 bases, with 15 bases between. The CDR3 runs to 18 residues. Germline-derived CDR1 and CDR2 are MNHNS and SASEGT. In nucleotides, the CDR3 is TGTGCCAGCAGTGAAGCGGCAGGAGGATCCAGCTCTGGAAACACCATATATTTT. Its protein product is CASSEAAGGSSSGNTIYF.

This chain uses TRBV5-1 with TRBJ2-1; D is undetermined. This CDR3 spans 14 amino acids. Germline loops: CDR1 SGHRS, CDR2 YFSETQ. Trimming took off 7 bases at V and 5 bases at J, with 16 bases between the two ends. CDR3 sequence (DNA): TGCGCCAGCTCTCCGCTCGGAATGGACAATGAGCAGTTCTTC. This codes for CASSPLGMDNEQFF.

The rearrangement joins TRBV9 to TRBJ2-2; 10 nucleotides align to TRBD2. This CDR3 has 19 residues. After removal of 6 bases from V and 0 bases from J, the junction contained 14 bases not matched to a gene. Germline V gene lookup returns CDR1 SGDLS and CDR2 YYNGEE. The CDR3: CASTKGLLAGPSNTGELFF. The CDR3 DNA reads as TGTGCCAGCACCAAGGGCTTACTAGCGGGACCTTCGAACACCGGGGAGCTGTTTTTT.

The rearrangement links TRBV6-5 to TRBJ1-5; unclear D gene. The CDR3 spans 13 residues. V dropped 7 bases and J dropped 1 base, with 8 bases sitting between them. CDR1 and CDR2 (germline): MNHEY, SVGAGI. The DNA of the CDR3 is TGTGCCAGCACATCCGTGAGCAATCAGCCCCAGCATTTT. It encodes CASTSVSNQPQHF.

This clone was seen more than once but under ten times. The CDR3 here is CASSSDRDRGGNQPQHF. For the CDR3, the DNA is TGTGCCAGCAGCTCGGACCGGGACAGGGGAGGCAATCAGCCCCAGCATTTT. The chain couples TRBV7-9 to TRBJ1-5; 10 nucleotides line up with TRBD1. V shed 4 bases and J 2 bases; nucleotides not matched to a gene: 8. This CDR3 region has 17 residues. Germline V lookup: CDR1 SEHNR, CDR2 FQNEAQ (reference sequence).

The sample holds one count of this clone. The chain links TRBV18 to TRBJ1-2; weak D call: TRBD1 (6 bases). V lost 2 bases and J lost 8, with 9 bases in between. This CDR3 has 12 amino acids. Germline assignment: CDR1 KGHSH and CDR2 LQKENI. In DNA, the CDR3 is TGTGCCAGCTCACCAGGGGGCGGCGGCTACACCTTC. This sequence encodes CASSPGGGGYTF.

V and J are TRBV6-2 or TRBV6-3 and TRBJ1-5; perhaps TRBD1 as D (5 bases). The V and J ends lost 7 bases and 1 base respectively, with 14 bases between them. The CDR3 spans 15 residues. The germline CDR1 and CDR2 sequences are MNHEY and SVGEGT. In nucleotides, the CDR3 is TGTGCCAGCACCCCAGGGAGGCTAAGCAATCAGCCCCAGCATTTT. Translation gives CASTPGRLSNQPQHF.

The chain is built from TRBV25-1 and TRBJ2-2; 12 positions match TRBD1. The germline V gene has CDR1 MGHDK and CDR2 SYGVNS. This CDR3 is 18 amino acids long. Trimming at V came to 4 bases and at J to 6 bases, leaving 12 bases not matched to a gene. CDR3 nucleotides: TGTGCCAGCAGTGGACCAACCGGGACAGGGGGCTACGCCGGGGAGCTGTTTTTT. Translated: CASSGPTGTGGYAGELFF.